This T cell receptor (beta chain) was obtained from a study of blood T cell repertoires in COVID-19 (dated by TCRdb to between 2020 and 2021). In terms of the full investigation: Samples covering the acute and convalescent phases of COVID-19 were provided by collaborators in the United States, Italy and Spain. The prospective study material was composed of cDNA or gDNA derived from T cells, B-cell-depleted T cells, or PBMCs. Subjects who had been exposed to COVID-19, were actively infected with it, or had recovered from it provided the deeply sampled blood TCRbeta repertoires that made up the dataset. The repertoires were made available in a free public database intended to serve as a resource for research on the immune response to SARS-CoV-2. The samples were drawn from the first 160 participants of the ongoing ImmuneRACE study and from 950 to 1,500 subjects provided by 6 global collaborators. The sample metadata nearly always contained a de-identified subject ID, COVID-19 status, age in years and sex. Where available, HLA class I and class II types were taken from metadata supplied by the sample provider and were not determined by assay-based typing.

The immunoSEQ Assay, a bias-controlled multiplex PCR, was used to amplify TCRbeta CDR3 regions from genomic DNA. The study's processing was this. The number of nucleated cells in each sample was estimated by amplification of reference gene primers within the assay. To quantify the absolute abundance of each unique TCRbeta CDR3 rearrangement, sequence reads were collapsed and filtered. For each sample, productive Simpson clonality was calculated by taking the square root of Simpson's diversity index across productive rearrangements. As stored in TCRdb, this immuneACCESS dataset retains in-frame rearrangements with V and J assigned. A fraction of the clones does not appear; measured against another copy, unresolved V genes explain less than half of the discrepancy, and the remainder lacks a known reason. The V and J calls and clone size are taken from that table; D and trimming were inferred from the DNA. Counted in this sample were approximately 250,000 clones; 85% to 90% of them appeared once. Of the sample, 3.6% falls within the top ten clones.

Collaborating institutions collected whole blood in K2EDTA tubes following their own protocols. Collaborator samples were shipped for TCRbeta analysis as frozen whole blood, isolated PBMCs, or DNA extracted from either sample type. On the study overall, not on this receptor specifically: Clinical and demographic metadata were provided uncurated, with the amount varying by source and participant.

There are a few counts of this clone. Its antigen is still unknown. No base quality information exists; no much larger clone differs at one position. Trimming removed 8 bases from V and 0 bases from J, leaving 10 bases between the germline ends. The CDR3 goes from the cysteine to the phenylalanine over 13 residues. Just the 39-base CDR3 DNA is kept, in frame starting at base 1. This TCR derives from a man between 18 and 29 years old with active or convalescent COVID-19. The specimen was peripheral blood. The chain was built from TRBV12-3 or TRBV12-4 and TRBJ1-1, with a weak D call of TRBD1 (6 bases match). The sequenced DNA: TGTGCCAGCGAGGGGGTCCTGAACACTGAAGCTTTCTTT. Its coded protein is CASEGVLNTEAFF.